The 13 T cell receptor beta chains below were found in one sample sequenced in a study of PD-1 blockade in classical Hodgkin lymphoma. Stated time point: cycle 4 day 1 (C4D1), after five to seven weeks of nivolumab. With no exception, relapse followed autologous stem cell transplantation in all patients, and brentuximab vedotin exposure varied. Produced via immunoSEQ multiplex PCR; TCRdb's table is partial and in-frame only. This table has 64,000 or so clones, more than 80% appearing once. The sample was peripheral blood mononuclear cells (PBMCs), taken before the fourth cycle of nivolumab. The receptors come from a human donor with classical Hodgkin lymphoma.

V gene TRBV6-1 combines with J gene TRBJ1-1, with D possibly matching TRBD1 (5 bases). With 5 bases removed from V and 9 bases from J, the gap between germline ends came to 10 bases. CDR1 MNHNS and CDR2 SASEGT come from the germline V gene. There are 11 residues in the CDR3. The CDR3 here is CASSPGRQAFF. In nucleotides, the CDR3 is TGTGCCAGCAGTCCGGGACGGCAAGCTTTCTTT.

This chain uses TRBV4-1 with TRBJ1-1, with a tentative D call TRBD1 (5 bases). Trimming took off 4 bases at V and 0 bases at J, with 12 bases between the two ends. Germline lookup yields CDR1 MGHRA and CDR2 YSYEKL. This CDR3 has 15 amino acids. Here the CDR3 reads CASSPVGGMNTEAFF. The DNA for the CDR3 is TGCGCCAGCAGCCCTGTGGGGGGGATGAACACTGAAGCTTTCTTT.

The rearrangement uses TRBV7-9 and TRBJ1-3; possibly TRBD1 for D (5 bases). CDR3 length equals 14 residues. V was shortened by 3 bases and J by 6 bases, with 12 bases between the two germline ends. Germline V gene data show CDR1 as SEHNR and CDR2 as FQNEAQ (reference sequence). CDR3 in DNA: TGTGCCAGCAGCTTTATAACAGGTGTAAACACCATATATTTT. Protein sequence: CASSFITGVNTIYF. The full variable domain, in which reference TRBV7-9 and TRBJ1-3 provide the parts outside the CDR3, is DTGVSQNPRHKITKRGQNVTFRCDPISEHNRLYWYRQTLGQGPEFLTYFQNEAQLEKSRLLSDRFSAERPKGSFSTLEIQRTEQGDSAMYLCASSFITGVNTIYFGEGSWLTVV.

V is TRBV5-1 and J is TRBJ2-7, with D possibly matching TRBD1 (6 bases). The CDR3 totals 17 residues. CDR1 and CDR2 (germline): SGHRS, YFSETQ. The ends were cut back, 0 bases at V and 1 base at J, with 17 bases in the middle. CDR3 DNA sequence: TGCGCCAGCAGCTTGGGTTTTTCGGGGACAACTTCCTACGAGCAGTACTTC. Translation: CASSLGFSGTTSYEQYF.

The CDR3 is CASSLTGSFYGYTF. CDR3 DNA sequence: TGTGCCAGCAGCCTGACAGGGAGTTTTTATGGCTACACCTTC. The chain links TRBV7-9 to TRBJ1-2; 7 nucleotides align to TRBD1. From germline, CDR1 is SEHNR and CDR2 FQNEAQ (reference sequence). V dropped 5 bases and J dropped 5; count of bases not matched to a gene: 8. This CDR3 region has 14 residues.

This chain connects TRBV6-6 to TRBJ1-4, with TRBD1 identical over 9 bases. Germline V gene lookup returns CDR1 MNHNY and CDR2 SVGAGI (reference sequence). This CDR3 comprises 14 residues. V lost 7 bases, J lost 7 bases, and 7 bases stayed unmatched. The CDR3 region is CASISDRGSEKLFF. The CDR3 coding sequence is TGTGCCAGCATTTCAGACAGGGGGAGTGAAAAACTGTTTTTT.

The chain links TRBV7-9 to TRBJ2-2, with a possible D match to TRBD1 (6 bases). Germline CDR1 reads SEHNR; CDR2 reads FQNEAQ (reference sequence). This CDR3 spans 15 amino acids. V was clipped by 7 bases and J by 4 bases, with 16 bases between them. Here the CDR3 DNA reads TGTGCCAGCAAGAGTGGAGGACAGTTCACCGGGGAGCTGTTTTTT. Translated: CASKSGGQFTGELFF.

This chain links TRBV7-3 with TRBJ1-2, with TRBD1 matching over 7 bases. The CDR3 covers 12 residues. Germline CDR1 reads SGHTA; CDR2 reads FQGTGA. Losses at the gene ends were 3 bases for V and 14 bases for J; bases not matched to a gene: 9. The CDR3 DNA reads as TGTGCCAGCAGCTTTCCGGGACAGAGTAAAACCTTC. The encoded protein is CASSFPGQSKTF.

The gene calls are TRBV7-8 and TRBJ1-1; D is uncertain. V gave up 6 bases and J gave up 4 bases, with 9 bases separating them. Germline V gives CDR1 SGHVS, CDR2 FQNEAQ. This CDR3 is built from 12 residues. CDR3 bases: TGTGCCAGCAGAAACGGTGTCACTGAAGCTTTCTTT. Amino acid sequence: CASRNGVTEAFF.

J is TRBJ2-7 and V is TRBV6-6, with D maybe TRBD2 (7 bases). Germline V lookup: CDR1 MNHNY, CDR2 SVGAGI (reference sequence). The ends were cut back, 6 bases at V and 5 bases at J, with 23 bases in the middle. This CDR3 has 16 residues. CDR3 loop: CASSWSRGGPHHEQYF. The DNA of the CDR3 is TGTGCCAGCAGCTGGTCTAGGGGGGGGCCCCATCACGAGCAGTACTTC.

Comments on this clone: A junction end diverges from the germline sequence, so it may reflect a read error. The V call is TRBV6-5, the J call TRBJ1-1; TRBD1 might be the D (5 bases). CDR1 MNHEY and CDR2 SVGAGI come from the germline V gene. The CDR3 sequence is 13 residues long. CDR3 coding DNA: TGTGCCAGCAGTACACAGGACGGGGGGTCGGGGATCTTT. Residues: CASSTQDGGSGIF.

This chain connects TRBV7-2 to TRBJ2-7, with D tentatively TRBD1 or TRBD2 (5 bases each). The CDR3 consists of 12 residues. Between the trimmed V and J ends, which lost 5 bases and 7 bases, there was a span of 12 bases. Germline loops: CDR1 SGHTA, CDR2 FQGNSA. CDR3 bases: TGTGCCAGCAGCCGGGACCTCCTGGAGCAGTACTTC. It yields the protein CASSRDLLEQYF.

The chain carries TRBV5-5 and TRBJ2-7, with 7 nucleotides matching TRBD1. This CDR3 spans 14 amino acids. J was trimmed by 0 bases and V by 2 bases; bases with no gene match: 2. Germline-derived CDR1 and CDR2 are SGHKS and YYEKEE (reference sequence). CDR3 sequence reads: CASSLGDSSYEQYF. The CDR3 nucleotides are TGTGCCAGCAGCTTAGGGGACAGCTCCTACGAGCAGTACTTC.